A selection of T cell receptor beta chains follows, all from one sample in a study of blood T cells in healthy people across ages. Via MiXCR, TCRdb re-called the 5' RACE reads, giving one row per CDR3 protein. The sample has hundreds of thousands of distinct CDR3 sequences, around three fifths seen once. The sequenced sample was blood. The receptors were sampled from a man in his 60s in good health. The CDR3 runs from the conserved cysteine through the conserved F or W. Each record gives: V gene, clone size, CDR3 protein. A row's size may be missing; if present it is once, few, many or a size class.

v_gene: TRBV9; abundance: .; CDR3aa: CASSFRTGGPYGYTF
v_gene: TRBV12-5; abundance: few; CDR3aa: CASGLAGGWETQYF
v_gene: TRBV2; abundance: .; CDR3aa: CASSESQGSTGELFF
v_gene: TRBV12-3/TRBV12-4; abundance: .; CDR3aa: CASSPTRDDYGYTF
v_gene: TRBV3-1; abundance: .; CDR3aa: CASSLGLAGSNEQFF
v_gene: TRBV7-9; abundance: .; CDR3aa: CASSQGFAQPQHF
v_gene: TRBV6-5; abundance: .; CDR3aa: CASSKAQENSPLHF
v_gene: TRBV28; abundance: once; CDR3aa: CASSFGDTPVETQYF
v_gene: TRBV9; abundance: .; CDR3aa: CASSPLTGATEAFF
v_gene: TRBV7-9; abundance: .; CDR3aa: CASSLSLGELFF
v_gene: TRBV4-1; abundance: .; CDR3aa: CASSQERGGRQNIQYF
v_gene: TRBV15; abundance: few; CDR3aa: CATSRVQLAKNIQYF
v_gene: TRBV10-3; abundance: .; CDR3aa: CAIRGDRAYGYTF
v_gene: TRBV19; abundance: .; CDR3aa: CASSVRDISYEQYF
v_gene: TRBV12-3/TRBV12-4; abundance: .; CDR3aa: CASAPNIGTEAFF
v_gene: TRBV2; abundance: .; CDR3aa: CASSENGGTSYEQYF
v_gene: TRBV4-3; abundance: .; CDR3aa: CASSPRDRENSPLHF
v_gene: TRBV4-1; abundance: .; CDR3aa: CASSQDGARTGYNEQFF
v_gene: TRBV9; abundance: .; CDR3aa: CASSVDSDTEAFF
v_gene: TRBV5-1; abundance: few; CDR3aa: CASSSQPGLAGNEQFF
v_gene: TRBV10-3; abundance: .; CDR3aa: CASSLRRNEDYTF
v_gene: TRBV12-3/TRBV12-4; abundance: few; CDR3aa: CASSYRGSYGYTF
v_gene: TRBV5-1; abundance: many; CDR3aa: CASSRGQGGEKLFF
v_gene: TRBV5-1; abundance: .; CDR3aa: CASSLAPLGMNTEAFF
v_gene: TRBV4-1; abundance: .; CDR3aa: CASSQASGGAIHNEQFF
v_gene: TRBV5-1; abundance: .; CDR3aa: CASSSTTDTGGSTGELFF
v_gene: TRBV18; abundance: .; CDR3aa: CASSPGGEQFF
v_gene: TRBV6-5; abundance: .; CDR3aa: CASLDSSTDTQYF
v_gene: TRBV20-1; abundance: .; CDR3aa: CSARERLFYEQYF
v_gene: TRBV12-3/TRBV12-4; abundance: .; CDR3aa: CASSFRGEKLFF
v_gene: TRBV24-1; abundance: few; CDR3aa: CATSDPRDPRNTQYF
v_gene: TRBV5-6; abundance: .; CDR3aa: CASSLREIQYF
v_gene: TRBV28; abundance: .; CDR3aa: CASSSQGGWTEAFF
v_gene: TRBV13; abundance: .; CDR3aa: CASSLGGTGRLTEAFF
v_gene: TRBV2; abundance: .; CDR3aa: CASRTTVNTEAFF
v_gene: TRBV5-1; abundance: .; CDR3aa: CASSQTDSANTGELFF
v_gene: TRBV9; abundance: .; CDR3aa: CASSVAAGGTDTQYF
v_gene: TRBV3-1; abundance: .; CDR3aa: CASSQGLTLGEQYF
v_gene: TRBV6-5; abundance: few; CDR3aa: CASSPPGMRTYEQYF
v_gene: TRBV5-1; abundance: .; CDR3aa: CASSDRKKGSNTEAFF
v_gene: TRBV4-1; abundance: .; CDR3aa: CASSQKGTGGSNQLQHF
v_gene: TRBV20-1; abundance: .; CDR3aa: CSARSSGAYNEQFF
v_gene: TRBV6-5; abundance: .; CDR3aa: CASSWSGTNEKLFF
v_gene: TRBV21-1; abundance: .; CDR3aa: CASSKESSWNRFTYEQYF
v_gene: TRBV12-3/TRBV12-4; abundance: .; CDR3aa: CASSPSSGTSGGIGLDTQYF
v_gene: TRBV29-1; abundance: .; CDR3aa: CSVRDIAADTQYF
v_gene: TRBV5-1; abundance: .; CDR3aa: CASSLMGLAGGQETQYF
v_gene: TRBV7-2; abundance: .; CDR3aa: CATSLFRQAQETQYF